The 29 T cell receptor beta chains in this list originate from one sample, sequenced in a study of chemoradiotherapy in HPV16-positive cancers. Sequenced by immunoSEQ multiplex PCR; TCRdb stores in-frame clones only, minus some. The table has 53,000 or so clones, around 90% seen once; the top ten hold roughly 3.3%. Sequencing was performed on blood, taken from a patient who underwent chemoradiotherapy. The receptors shown here come from a human donor with HPV-associated anogenital cancer.

This clone appeared a few times. This rearrangement joins TRBV18 to TRBJ1-2; TRBD1 matches at 8 bases. The V gene end was trimmed by 0 bases and the J gene end by 0 bases; junction bases not matched to a gene: 6. Germline loops: CDR1 KGHSH, CDR2 LQKENI. The CDR3 is made up of 17 amino acids. The CDR3 loop is CASSPPSGGESNYGYTF. In nucleotides, the CDR3 is TGTGCCAGCTCACCACCGTCAGGGGGCGAATCTAACTATGGCTACACCTTC.

The rearrangement links TRBV5-4 to TRBJ1-1; no definite D call. The CDR3 sequence is 14 residues long. Trimming removed 5 bases from V and 1 base from J, with 12 bases in between. Germline CDR1 is SGHNT and CDR2 is YYREEE (reference sequence). The chain's CDR3 is CASSYQSGNTEAFF. The CDR3 DNA sequence: TGTGCCAGCAGTTATCAATCAGGGAACACTGAAGCTTTCTTT.

The rearrangement uses TRBV4-1 and TRBJ1-4; D uncertain. V was clipped by 0 bases and J by 0 bases, with 8 bases between them. The length of the CDR3 is 16 residues. Germline CDR1 reads MGHRA; CDR2 reads YSYEKL. CDR3 amino acids: CASSQEGSPTNEKLFF. The CDR3 region has the DNA TGCGCCAGCAGCCAAGAAGGGAGTCCAACTAATGAAAAACTGTTTTTT.

The CDR3 here is CASSQDLGRPSTEAFF. DNA of the CDR3: TGCGCCAGCAGCCAAGATCTGGGCAGGCCCTCCACTGAAGCTTTCTTT. The chain uses TRBV4-3 and TRBJ1-1; no clear D gene. Germline CDR1 and CDR2: LGHNA and YSLEER. The CDR3 is 16 amino acids. V was pared by 0 bases and J by 4 bases, with 15 bases between.

The rearrangement uses TRBV6-4 and TRBJ2-3; a weak D match, TRBD2 (6 bases). CDR3 size: 14 residues. V was trimmed by 5 bases and J by 4 bases, leaving 13 bases between them. Germline values: CDR1 MRHNA, CDR2 SNTAGT. The CDR3 DNA sequence: TGTGCCAGCAGTCGCCTTAGCGGTTCAGATACGCAGTATTTT. Translating it yields CASSRLSGSDTQYF.

V is TRBV5-4 and J is TRBJ2-7; tentatively, D is TRBD1 or TRBD2 (5 bases each). CDR1 and CDR2 (germline): SGHNT, YYREEE (reference sequence). With 3 bases removed from V and 0 bases from J, the gap between germline ends came to 13 bases. This CDR3 region has 15 residues. Here the CDR3 reads CASSSDPGTSYEQYF. As DNA, the CDR3 is TGTGCCAGCAGCTCCGACCCCGGGACCTCCTACGAGCAGTACTTC.

The CDR3: CASSLSGMNTEAFF. CDR3 bases: TGTGCCAGCAGCTTATCTGGCATGAACACTGAAGCTTTCTTT. The J gene is TRBJ1-1, the V gene TRBV11-2; D remains ambiguous. This CDR3 spans 14 amino acids. Germline values: CDR1 SGHAT, CDR2 FQNNGV. The V end was cut by 2 bases, the J end by 0 bases, with 7 bases between.

The chain has TRBV5-1 and TRBJ1-2; 12 nucleotides line up with TRBD1. This CDR3 contains 15 residues. V shed 2 bases, J shed 8 bases, and the junction held 7 bases outside the gene matches. Per germline, CDR1 SGHRS and CDR2 YFSETQ. The CDR3 DNA reads as TGCGCCAGCAGCTTTGGCGGGACAGGGGGCGAGGGCTACACCTTC. It encodes CASSFGGTGGEGYTF.

This rearrangement joins TRBV6-5 to TRBJ1-5; tentative D call: TRBD1 (6 bases). The CDR3 extends over 13 amino acids. V shed 11 bases and J shed 4 bases, with 15 bases lying between them. CDR1 and CDR2 from the germline V gene are MNHEY and SVGAGI. The CDR3: CAASQGRNQPQHF. DNA for the CDR3: TGTGCCGCTTCCCAGGGGCGAAATCAGCCCCAGCATTTT.

The gene calls are TRBV9 and TRBJ1-2; the D is unclear. The germline V and J ends were trimmed by 3 bases and 8 bases, with 17 bases remaining between them. Germline CDR1 is SGDLS and CDR2 is YYNGEE. This CDR3 has 14 residues. CDR3 in amino acids: CASSEYRPENGYTF. CDR3 nucleotides: TGTGCCAGCAGCGAATACCGACCCGAGAACGGCTACACCTTC.

This clone was seen only once. V and J are TRBV14 and TRBJ1-1; the D is unclear. This CDR3 contains 13 residues. V was pared by 1 base and J by 3 bases, with 6 bases between. Germline loops: CDR1 SGHDN, CDR2 FVKESK. CDR3 nucleotide sequence: TGTGCCAGCAGCCAAGTATGGCACACTGAAGCTTTCTTT. Translated: CASSQVWHTEAFF.

The CDR3 bases are TGCGCCAGCAGTCAATCGGACAGGGGGCTAAATCTAGGCGGGGAGCTGTTTTTT. Its translation: CASSQSDRGLNLGGELFF. This rearrangement joins TRBV23-1 to TRBJ2-2, with TRBD1 identical over 11 bases. TRBV23-1 is labeled an ORF, and its function is uncertain. Trimming took 0 bases from V and 7 from J; bases not matched to a gene: 10. CDR3 size: 18 residues.

The chain joins TRBV5-6 to TRBJ2-3; the D is unclear. CDR3 length: 16 residues. Trimming removed 0 bases at V and 3 bases at J, with 14 bases between. Germline loops: CDR1 SGHDT, CDR2 YYEEEE. CDR3 sequence reads: CASSLGFSELTDTQYF. CDR3 nucleotide sequence: TGTGCCAGCAGCTTGGGGTTTAGTGAGCTAACAGATACGCAGTATTTT.

V gene TRBV10-3 combines with J gene TRBJ2-7; the D call may be TRBD1 or TRBD2 (5 bases each). The V end was cut by 7 bases, the J end by 7 bases, with 23 bases between. The CDR3 length is 15 residues. Germline-derived CDR1 and CDR2 are ENHRY and SYGVKD. CDR3 loop: CAITHAEGRVEEQYF. DNA for the CDR3: TGTGCCATCACTCATGCCGAGGGCAGGGTTGAAGAGCAGTACTTC.

The V call is TRBV5-4, the J call TRBJ2-5; D is uncertain. V lost 2 bases, J lost 4 bases, and 3 bases lay in between. Germline lookup yields CDR1 SGHNT and CDR2 YYREEE (reference sequence). CDR3 size: 11 residues. Here the CDR3 DNA reads TGTGCCAGCAGCTTATCAGAGACCCAGTACTTC. It codes for CASSLSETQYF.

The gene calls are TRBV10-3 and TRBJ2-2; 9 bases fit TRBD2. The germline V gene has CDR1 ENHRY and CDR2 SYGVKD. The CDR3 is 13 amino acids. CDR3 coding DNA: TGTGCTTCGCGGGAGGGTGGCACCGGGGAGCTGTTTTTT. It encodes CASREGGTGELFF.

This chain uses TRBV11-3 with TRBJ1-1, with D perhaps matching TRBD1 (6 bases). Germline V lookup: CDR1 SGHNT, CDR2 YENEEA. This CDR3 has 14 residues. V was shortened by 5 bases and J by 4 bases, with 14 bases between the two germline ends. CDR3 protein: CASSVKGGSTEAFF. The CDR3 DNA reads as TGTGCCAGCAGCGTAAAAGGGGGATCCACTGAAGCTTTCTTT.

This chain uses TRBV7-2 with TRBJ1-3; 8 bases agree with TRBD1. Trimming at V came to 5 bases and at J to 5 bases, leaving 5 bases not matched to a gene. The germline gives CDR1 SGHTA, CDR2 FQGNSA. The CDR3 runs to 14 residues. The CDR3 region is CASSADRGRNTIYF. CDR3 in DNA: TGTGCCAGCAGCGCAGACAGGGGTAGAAACACCATATATTTT.

This sequence joins TRBV10-2 and TRBJ2-5, with 8 bases fitting TRBD2. This CDR3 spans 16 amino acids. The J segment lost 4 bases and the V segment lost 3 bases, leaving 10 bases of the junction unmatched. CDR1 is WSHSY and CDR2 is SAAADI in the germline V gene. This CDR3 reads CASSDGVAGMGETQYF. Written as DNA, the CDR3 is TGCGCCAGCAGTGACGGGGTAGCGGGGATGGGAGAGACCCAGTACTTC.

V gene TRBV14 combines with J gene TRBJ1-2, with no clear D. V lost 1 base, J lost 4 bases, and 7 bases lay in between. The CDR3 loop spans 13 amino acids. Per the germline V gene, CDR1 is SGHDN and CDR2 is FVKESK. DNA of the CDR3: TGTGCCAGCAGCCAAGTAGAGACCTATGGCTACACCTTC. Translation gives CASSQVETYGYTF.

The gene calls are TRBV11-2 and TRBJ2-2; D is possibly TRBD2 (6 bases). The germline V and J ends were trimmed by 1 base and 2 bases, with 14 bases remaining between them. Germline CDR1 SGHAT, CDR2 FQNNGV. The CDR3 consists of 17 residues. The CDR3 spells CASSLVPPGVNTGELFF. CDR3 sequence (DNA): TGTGCCAGCAGCTTAGTACCCCCGGGGGTCAACACCGGGGAGCTGTTTTTT. Full variable domain (rest looked up from reference TRBV11-2 and TRBJ2-2): EAGVAQSPRYKIIEKRQSVAFWCNPISGHATLYWYQQILGQGPKLLIQFQNNGVVDDSQLPKDRFSAERLKGVDSTLKIQPAKLEDSAVYLCASSLVPPGVNTGELFFGEGSRLTVL.

Comments on this clone: Mismatch with germline at one junction end may stem from a read error. The chain has TRBV18 and TRBJ1-1, with D maybe TRBD1 (6 bases). Germline V gene lookup returns CDR1 KGHSH and CDR2 LQKENI. This CDR3 spans 16 amino acids. CDR3 sequence reads: CASTPLGGAQNTEAFF. The CDR3 nucleotides read TGTGCCAGCACACCCCTTGGGGGGGCGCAAAACACTGAAGCTTTCTTT.

V is TRBV10-3 and J is TRBJ2-2; D gene ambiguous. V was cut by 10 bases and J by 2 bases, with 5 bases left in between. Germline V gene lookup returns CDR1 ENHRY and CDR2 SYGVKD. The CDR3 is made up of 11 amino acids. The CDR3 sequence: CATANTGELFF. The CDR3 region has the DNA TGTGCCACCGCAAACACCGGGGAGCTGTTTTTT.

The rearrangement joins TRBV7-2 to TRBJ1-5; 11 bases are a match to TRBD1. CDR1 and CDR2 from the germline V gene are SGHTA and FQGNSA. V gave up 3 bases and J gave up 0 bases; unmatched junction bases: 7. CDR3 size: 18 residues. Written as DNA, the CDR3 is TGTGCCAGCAGCTTCGGGACAGGGGGAGGGTATAGCAATCAGCCCCAGCATTTT. This translates into CASSFGTGGGYSNQPQHF.

The sample holds one count of this clone. This chain connects TRBV9 to TRBJ2-1; TRBD2 agrees at 8 bases. Germline V gene lookup returns CDR1 SGDLS and CDR2 YYNGEE. Trimming took 4 bases from V and 5 from J; bases not matched to a gene: 8. The CDR3 contains 15 residues. CDR3 loop: CASSQSGAGDNEQFF. CDR3 coding DNA: TGTGCCAGCAGCCAATCTGGAGCGGGGGACAATGAGCAGTTCTTC. The full variable domain, rest sourced from reference TRBV9 and TRBJ2-1, is DSGVTQTPKHLITATGQRVTLRCSPRSGDLSVYWYQQSLDQGLQFLIQYYNGEERAKGNILERFSAQQFPDLHSELNLSSLELGDSALYFCASSQSGAGDNEQFFGPGTRLTVL.

The rearrangement joins TRBV5-6 to TRBJ1-4; D remains unclear. The CDR3 is 11 residues long. V was pared by 0 bases and J by 8 bases, with 2 bases between. Germline CDR1 reads SGHDT; CDR2 reads YYEEEE. The CDR3 DNA reads TGTGCCAGCAGCTTGGGGGAAAAACTGTTTTTT. It yields the protein CASSLGEKLFF.

V is TRBV4-3 and J is TRBJ1-2; D perhaps matches TRBD1 (5 bases). V lost 0 bases and J 8 bases, leaving 13 bases between the germline ends. Germline assignment: CDR1 LGHNA and CDR2 YSLEER. This CDR3 region has 14 residues. DNA of the CDR3: TGCGCCAGCAGCCAAGATGGGGGTCATGGGGGCTACACCTTC. Translated, it gives CASSQDGGHGGYTF.

The chain has TRBV19 and TRBJ1-1, with TRBD1 identical over 7 bases. V shed 5 bases and J 1 base; nucleotides not matched to a gene: 10. Germline V gene lookup returns CDR1 LNHDA and CDR2 SQIVND (reference sequence). The CDR3 extends over 16 amino acids. The CDR3 loop is CASSPSTGKRNTEAFF. CDR3 nucleotides: TGTGCCAGTAGTCCTTCGACAGGGAAGAGGAACACTGAAGCTTTCTTT.

The chain carries TRBV2 and TRBJ1-4; the D gene is possibly TRBD1 (6 bases). The germline V and J ends were trimmed by 1 base and 0 bases, with 6 bases remaining between them. CDR1 is SNHLY and CDR2 is FYNNEI in the germline V gene. The CDR3 contains 15 residues. The CDR3 region has the DNA TGTGCCAGCAGTGAAGACAGGGCAACTAATGAAAAACTGTTTTTT. It yields the protein CASSEDRATNEKLFF.